The T cell receptor beta chain described here comes from a study of low-dose radiotherapy and immunotherapy resistance in tumors. Study as a whole: Per fraction, Cohort 2 was given 1 Gy every two weeks, accumulating a total of 13 Gy over 26 weeks. Patients received cyclophosphamide 200 mg/m2 intravenously every two weeks, the day before radiation-immunotherapy.

Both TCRalpha and TCRbeta chains were reverse transcribed with V-gene-specific primers. For amplifying TCRs, the PCR ran for approximately 18 cycles with Phusion, which was used together with a constant-region primer and the adapter on the V primers. MiXCR, run by TCRdb on the reads, gives a single entry per CDR3 protein. The sample contains roughly 56,000 distinct CDR3 sequences, under 30% of which appear only once. At least ten counts were recorded for this clonotype. The time point denotes: after trial treatment. The sample's treatment: LDRT plus nivolumab, ipilimumab, low-dose cyclophosphamide and aspirin (RACIN trial). It was nivolumab, ipilimumab, aspirin, low-dose cyclophosphamide and low-dose radiotherapy that donors received. Each patient who was eligible had an advanced solid tumor with no tumor-infiltrating lymphocytes. CDR3 length equals 12 residues. Germline V CDR1 and CDR2: MNHEY, SVGAGI. Trimming cost V 10 bases and J 9 bases, with 13 bases left between them.

The chain has TRBV6-5 and TRBJ1-6; D is uncertain. Sequencing was performed on PBMCs, taken after low-dose radiotherapy plus immunotherapy. The sequence was obtained from a male donor with prostate cancer. This CDR3 is CATRRDASPLHF. In DNA, the CDR3 is TGTGCCACGCGGAGAGATGCTTCACCCCTCCACTTT.